This T cell receptor beta chain emerged from a study of T cell changes during pregnancy in multiple sclerosis. This CDR3 has 15 residues. CDR1 is SSHAT and CDR2 is FNYEAQ in the germline V gene (reference sequence). Trimming took 5 bases from V and 0 from J; bases not matched to a gene: 3. Generated by immunoSEQ multiplex PCR, the TCRdb table keeps only in-frame clones and is missing some. Here the sample spans about 39,000 clones, nearly 90% being singletons. This sequence originates from a female donor with multiple sclerosis, enrolled in a pregnancy study. The chain has TRBV7-7 and TRBJ2-3, with 9 nucleotides matching TRBD2. The specimen comprised CD8+ T cells from peripheral blood mononuclear cells, sampled in the first trimester of pregnancy. The CDR3 loop reads CASSRLAGSTDTQYF. The CDR3 nucleotides are TGTGCCAGCAGCCGGCTAGCGGGGAGCACAGATACGCAGTATTTT.